These 8 T cell receptor beta chains originate from one sample sequenced in a study of graft-versus-host responses after intestinal transplantation. What these receptors recognize is not known. Sequencing was performed with immunoSEQ multiplex PCR; in TCRdb, only in-frame clones are kept and a portion is missing. The table records about 70,000 clones, over 75% of them present only once. This material consisted of unstimulated CD4+ T cells sorted from spleen or lymph node cells, taken before transplant. These receptors were taken from a human donor who was the organ donor for an intestinal transplant.

The chain has TRBV27 and TRBJ2-7, with TRBD1 matching 8 bases. Germline CDR1 is MNHEY and CDR2 is SMNVEV (reference sequence). After removal of 5 bases from V and 4 bases from J, the junction contained 4 bases not matched to a gene. CDR3 length equals 13 residues. The CDR3 nucleotides read TGTGCCAGCAGTCCGAGGACAGGGTACGAGCAGTACGTC. It specifies CASSPRTGYEQYV.

This sequence joins TRBV25-1 and TRBJ1-1; weak D call: TRBD1 (6 bases). The CDR3 contains 14 residues. Germline V gives CDR1 MGHDK, CDR2 SYGVNS. V lost 3 bases to trimming and J lost 10 bases, with 18 bases between them. CDR3 region: CASSEGGGLGGAFF. CDR3 DNA: TGTGCCAGCAGTGAGGGCGGGGGCCTAGGGGGAGCTTTCTTT.

This clone was detected only once. The V call is TRBV15, the J call TRBJ2-4; weak D call: TRBD1 (5 bases). Germline-derived CDR1 and CDR2 are LNHNV and YYDKDF (reference sequence). V lost 1 base and J 4 bases, leaving 8 bases between the germline ends. The CDR3 consists of 14 residues. CDR3 loop: CATSRGTRKNIQYF. The CDR3 region has the DNA TGTGCCACCAGCAGAGGGACAAGGAAAAACATTCAGTACTTC.

The rearrangement uses TRBV10-1 and TRBJ1-1, with unresolved D. Germline V gene data show CDR1 as WNHNN and CDR2 as SYGVQD (reference sequence). CDR3 length: 13 residues. V was clipped by 4 bases and J by 5 bases, with 11 bases between them. The CDR3 loop is CASSGPSGTEAFF. The CDR3 DNA reads as TGCGCCAGCAGTGGACCCTCGGGGACTGAAGCTTTCTTT.

The CDR3: CASRPQTGQNYGYTF. As DNA, the CDR3 is TGTGCCAGCCGCCCCCAGACAGGGCAGAACTATGGCTACACCTTC. The chain recombines TRBV6-6 with TRBJ1-2; 7 bases fit TRBD1. This CDR3 region has 15 residues. The germline V gene encodes CDR1 MNHNY and CDR2 SVGAGI (reference sequence). V lost 8 bases, J lost 2 bases, and 11 bases stayed unmatched.

This clone was seen just once. Compared with germline, one end of the junction differs, possibly owing to a read error. The chain recombines TRBV11-2 with TRBJ2-2, with D possibly TRBD1 on 6 matching bases. The germline V gene has CDR1 SGHAT and CDR2 FQNNGV. CDR3 length equals 15 residues. The DNA for the CDR3 is TGTACCAGCAGCTTAGCCGGGACACGGGGTGGGGAGCTGTTTTTT. This encodes CTSSLAGTRGGELFF. Drawing the rest from reference TRBV11-2 and TRBJ2-2, the complete variable domain is EAGVAQSPRYKIIEKRQSVAFWCNPISGHATLYWYQQILGQGPKLLIQFQNNGVVDDSQLPKDRFSAERLKGVDSTLKIQPAKLEDSAVYLCTSSLAGTRGGELFFGEGSRLTVL.

The V gene is TRBV29-1, the J gene TRBJ2-1; D remains unclear. The CDR3 contains 11 residues. Trimming shortened V by 5 bases and J by 2 bases, and 4 bases separated the two germline ends. Germline V gene lookup returns CDR1 SQVTM and CDR2 ANQGSEA. The CDR3 DNA reads as TGCAGCGTTTTCACCTACAATGAGCAGTTCTTC. Encoded protein: CSVFTYNEQFF.

The rearrangement links TRBV19 to TRBJ2-2; D is undetermined. This CDR3 is 13 amino acids long. CDR1 LNHDA and CDR2 SQIVND come from the germline V gene (reference sequence). Trimming cost V 3 bases and J 6 bases, with 8 bases left between them. CDR3 protein: CASSMGSPGELFF. DNA of the CDR3: TGTGCCAGTAGTATGGGTAGCCCCGGGGAGCTGTTTTTT.